This TCR beta chain stems from a study of CD8+ T cells in alopecia areata. Study-wide context: At a dose of 5 to 10 mg twice daily, oral tofacitinib was given to treated patients. Study-wide results and limits: Possibly as an HLA-related effect, TCR sharing across patients appeared less clear than in mice. Elevated clonality characterized lesional scalp relative to normal scalp, particularly in alopecia totalis/universalis.

CDR3 length equals 13 residues. Germline V gene sequence: CDR1 SGHTA, CDR2 FQGNSA. V was clipped by 1 base and J by 10 bases; unmatched bases: 1. A remark on this clone: Its antigen is still unknown.

Extraction of RNA preceded its reverse transcription into cDNA, which served as the sequencing template. The table came from immunoSEQ multiplex PCR; TCRdb's copy has only in-frame clones and leaves some out. The top ten hold 5% to 7.5% of the sample, which has 140,000 to 150,000 clones, roughly 50% seen once. Researchers gathered lesional scalp punch biopsies and peripheral blood from patients with alopecia areata. The material was CD4+ T cells sorted from blood, obtained at week 0. This TCR was sampled from a human donor with alopecia areata. The V call is TRBV7-2, the J call TRBJ2-1; 10 bases match TRBD2. The CDR3 protein is CASSLVLAGEQFF. CDR3 sequence (DNA): TGTGCCAGCAGCTTAGTACTAGCGGGGGAGCAGTTCTTC.